This T cell receptor (beta chain) was observed in a study of early T cells in non-severe SARS-CoV-2 infection. Study-level information: Bulk RNA isolated from unsorted whole blood underwent sequencing; chains were not paired. Study-wide findings and caveats: Missing private and CD4 specificities, VDJdb matching favored anti-spike CD8 responses.

Unique molecular identifiers tagged individual cDNA molecules. TCRdb recomputed calls from the 5' RACE reads with MiXCR, one row per CDR3 protein. Among about 42,000 distinct CDR3 sequences listed, 7.1% were seen once. Per the germline V gene, CDR1 is LGHDT and CDR2 is YNNKEL (reference sequence). Trimming left V 0 bases short and J 3 bases short, with 14 bases between. The CDR3 consists of 16 residues. About this clonotype itself: Its antigen remains unidentified.

The clonotype comes from an adult who was a healthcare worker with PCR-confirmed SARS-CoV-2 infection or an uninfected control (not recorded which). Source material: whole blood. The V call is TRBV3-1, the J call TRBJ1-2, with D possibly TRBD1 on 6 matching bases. In DNA form, the CDR3 reads TGTGCCAGCAGCCAAGAGGCGGTACAGGGACACTATGGCTACACCTTC. Protein: CASSQEAVQGHYGYTF.